The 28 T cell receptor beta chains presented below share a single source sample, sequenced in a study of shared clonotypes between healthy human individuals. The assay was immunoSEQ multiplex PCR, and TCRdb's table has in-frame clones only and misses some. The sample lists about 870,000 clones; 80% to 95% were seen once. It was CD45RO-negative cells, positively selected for CCR7, that made up naive CD8 cells, with terminally differentiated effector memory CD45RA+ cells excluded. The source material was naive CD8+ T cells sorted from blood. All receptors come from a man younger than 40 in good health.

The chain is built from TRBV14 and TRBJ1-2, with unresolved D. This CDR3 region has 14 residues. V lost 0 bases, J lost 4 bases, and 9 bases lay in between. In germline, CDR1 is SGHDN, CDR2 FVKESK. The CDR3, as DNA: TGTGCCAGCAGCCAAGATGACCTTCTCTATGGCTACACCTTC. It translates to CASSQDDLLYGYTF.

The gene calls are TRBV21-1 and TRBJ2-1; the DNA was not compared with TRBD2, the D call given in the table. TRBV21-1 is flagged as a pseudogene. The CDR3 loop spans 15 amino acids. The CDR3 bases are TGTGCCAGCACAGCGGACCTGAGCTCCTACAATGAGCAGTTCTTC. This gives the protein CASTADLSSYNEQFF.

The V gene is TRBV6-1, the J gene TRBJ1-1, with D possibly TRBD1 on 5 matching bases. The germline V and J ends were trimmed by 2 bases and 5 bases, with 21 bases remaining between them. CDR3 size: 17 residues. The germline CDR1 and CDR2 sequences are MNHNS and SASEGT. CDR3 sequence: CASSEIDQGRITTEAFF. CDR3 sequence (DNA): TGTGCCAGCAGTGAAATCGACCAGGGTAGAATAACAACTGAAGCTTTCTTT.

This chain uses TRBV18 with TRBJ2-7; D is undetermined. Germline CDR1 is KGHSH and CDR2 is LQKENI. Trimming shortened V by 6 bases and J by 5 bases, and 17 bases separated the two germline ends. There are 14 residues in the CDR3. This CDR3 is CASSSWESGDEQYF. For the CDR3, the DNA is TGTGCCAGCTCCTCATGGGAATCTGGCGACGAGCAGTACTTC.

The chain combines TRBV7-6 with TRBJ2-7; D is ambiguous. V dropped 5 bases and J dropped 0 bases, with 11 bases sitting between them. Germline V gene data show CDR1 as SGHVS and CDR2 as FNYEAQ. CDR3 length: 14 amino acids. The CDR3 sequence: CASSVLSNSYEQYF. CDR3 DNA sequence: TGTGCCAGCAGCGTCCTCAGCAACTCCTACGAGCAGTACTTC.

This sequence joins TRBV25-1 and TRBJ2-5, with a weak D call TRBD1 (6 bases). CDR1 is MGHDK, CDR2 SYGVNS, per germline. This CDR3 region has 18 residues. V lost 7 bases to trimming and J lost 2 bases, with 26 bases between them. The DNA of the CDR3 is TGTGCCAGCACCTCCCAGGACAGCTTTTGGACATCACAAGAGACCCAGTACTTC. Protein product: CASTSQDSFWTSQETQYF.

This chain joins TRBV6-1 and TRBJ2-7; possible D gene TRBD2, 6 bases. Germline-derived CDR1 and CDR2 are MNHNS and SASEGT. The CDR3 runs to 13 residues. Trimming stripped 5 bases from V and 3 bases from J, with 11 bases between. The CDR3 nucleotides are TGTGCCAGCAGTCCGTTCGGGAGCTACGAGCAGTACTTC. As protein: CASSPFGSYEQYF.

This chain joins TRBV5-1 and TRBJ2-1; TRBD2 matches 12 bases. The CDR3 is 14 amino acids. The junction had 5 bases not matched to a gene; V was cut back by 7 bases and J by 6 bases. Germline V CDR1 and CDR2: SGHRS, YFSETQ. The CDR3: CASVRTSGVNEQFF. CDR3 bases: TGCGCCAGCGTGCGGACTAGCGGGGTCAATGAGCAGTTCTTC.

The chain carries TRBV2 and TRBJ1-4; 9 bases are a match to TRBD1. The germline V gene encodes CDR1 SNHLY and CDR2 FYNNEI. J lost 6 bases, V lost 3 bases, and 5 bases had no gene match. The CDR3 length is 15 residues. CDR3 sequence (DNA): TGTGCCAGCAGTGACGACGGACAGGGGTATGAAAAACTGTTTTTT. Its protein is CASSDDGQGYEKLFF.

Concerning this clone: A far larger clone differs by one base, so this is likely a read error. At the DNA level, this CDR3 is encoded by other sequences in the same sample as well. This chain joins TRBV7-6 and TRBJ2-7, with TRBD1 identical over 10 bases. This CDR3 spans 14 amino acids. Per germline, CDR1 SGHVS and CDR2 FNYEAQ. Trimming took 6 bases from V and 2 from J; bases not matched to a gene: 4. CDR3 nucleotides: TGTGCCAGCAGTCCCGGGACAGGGGCCTACGAGCAGTACTTC. Amino acid sequence: CASSPGTGAYEQYF. The entire variable domain, with the rest obtained from reference TRBV7-6 and TRBJ2-7, is as follows: GAGVSQSPRYKVTKRGQDVALRCDPISGHVSLYWYRQALGQGPEFLTYFNYEAQQDKSGLPNDRFSAERPEGSISTLTIQRTEQRDSAMYRCASSPGTGAYEQYFGPGTRLTVT.

The CDR3 coding sequence is TGTGCCATCTCGCCCCCGGGGGTAACGGGAGGCCACAATGAGCAGTTCTTC. Protein sequence: CAISPPGVTGGHNEQFF. This chain uses TRBV7-2 with TRBJ2-1; 7 bases match TRBD2. This CDR3 is 17 amino acids long. V dropped 10 bases and J dropped 5; count of bases not matched to a gene: 20. CDR1 SGHTA and CDR2 FQGNSA come from the germline V gene.

The chain links TRBV28 to TRBJ2-1; 9 nucleotides align to TRBD2. Unmatched junction bases numbered 7, after V lost 7 bases and J lost 3 bases. This CDR3 has 15 amino acids. Germline V gene sequence: CDR1 MDHEN, CDR2 SYDVKM. As DNA, the CDR3 is TGTGCCAGCACCTTAGCGGGAGACAACTACAATGAGCAGTTCTTC. Amino acid sequence: CASTLAGDNYNEQFF.

V is TRBV5-6 and J is TRBJ2-7; 7 bases align to TRBD1. The CDR3 loop spans 13 amino acids. The junction had 7 bases not matched to a gene; V was cut back by 4 bases and J by 6 bases. The germline gives CDR1 SGHDT, CDR2 YYEEEE. The CDR3 loop is CASSPGTVGEQYF. As DNA, the CDR3 is TGTGCCAGCAGCCCCGGGACAGTCGGCGAGCAGTACTTC.

The CDR3 bases are TGCGCCAGCAACCGAGTCGGGGCCACCGGGGAGCTGTTTTTT. Amino acid sequence: CASNRVGATGELFF. The genes are TRBV4-1 and TRBJ2-2; D is possibly TRBD1 or TRBD2 (5 bases each). The V gene lost 7 bases and the J gene lost 4 bases, with 13 bases spanning the gap. Germline CDR1 MGHRA, CDR2 YSYEKL. CDR3 length equals 14 residues.

CDR3: CASSQIDRVREGYTF. CDR3 nucleotides: TGTGCCAGCAGTCAGATAGACAGGGTCAGGGAGGGCTACACCTTC. V and J are TRBV27 and TRBJ1-2; 7 positions match TRBD1. The CDR3 loop spans 15 amino acids. Looked up from germline, CDR1 is MNHEY and CDR2 is SMNVEV (reference sequence). The V and J ends lost 5 bases and 8 bases, in that order; junction bases with no gene match: 14.

The CDR3 nucleotides are TGTGCCAGCAGCGGAGTGGTGCGGGGCCTACCCTACGAGCAGTACTTC. Translation gives CASSGVVRGLPYEQYF. V and J are TRBV7-9 and TRBJ2-7; tentative D call: TRBD2 (6 bases). Trimming pared 5 bases from V and 2 bases from J, leaving 19 bases between. Germline V gives CDR1 SEHNR, CDR2 FQNEAQ (reference sequence). There are 16 residues in the CDR3.

The chain uses TRBV10-3 and TRBJ2-3; D might be TRBD1 (6 bases). The CDR3 is 11 amino acids. Per germline, CDR1 ENHRY and CDR2 SYGVKD. Deletions cut 8 bases from V and 7 bases from J, with 10 bases between. CDR3 residues: CAIWGRNTQYF. The CDR3 DNA reads TGTGCCATCTGGGGGCGGAATACGCAGTATTTT.

The chain employs TRBV7-9 and TRBJ2-7; D remains ambiguous. The CDR3 is made up of 14 amino acids. Germline lookup yields CDR1 SEHNR and CDR2 FQNEAQ (reference sequence). The ends were cut back, 1 base at V and 1 base at J, with 8 bases in the middle. CDR3: CASSLDMVSYEQYF. CDR3 sequence (DNA): TGTGCCAGCAGCTTAGATATGGTGTCCTACGAGCAGTACTTC. Filled out from reference TRBV7-9 and TRBJ2-7, the complete variable domain reads DTGVSQNPRHKITKRGQNVTFRCDPISEHNRLYWYRQTLGQGPEFLTYFQNEAQLEKSRLLSDRFSAERPKGSFSTLEIQRTEQGDSAMYLCASSLDMVSYEQYFGPGTRLTVT.

Turning to this clone: Other DNA variants within this sample encode the same CDR3. The chain has TRBV29-1 and TRBJ2-1; TRBD2 matches 9 bases. In germline, CDR1 is SQVTM, CDR2 ANQGSEA. This CDR3 contains 14 residues. V gave up 5 bases and J gave up 6 bases; unmatched junction bases: 8. In DNA, the CDR3 is TGCAGCGTTAACGGGCGGGAGGGGTCCAATGAGCAGTTCTTC. Protein sequence: CSVNGREGSNEQFF.

The chain joins TRBV14 to TRBJ2-7, with 7 bases lining up with TRBD1. Germline V gives CDR1 SGHDN, CDR2 FVKESK. Germline trimming cut 4 bases from V and 4 bases from J; bases unmatched to any gene: 7. The CDR3 is 14 amino acids. For the CDR3, the DNA is TGTGCCAGCAGCCGACGAGGGGGCGGGTACGAGCAGTACTTC. The encoded protein is CASSRRGGGYEQYF.

The rearrangement uses TRBV19 and TRBJ1-1; no firm D call. Germline CDR1 is LNHDA and CDR2 is SQIVND (reference sequence). This CDR3 region has 13 residues. Between the trimmed V and J ends, which lost 7 bases and 2 bases, there was a span of 11 bases. CDR3 loop: CASNQFVNTEAFF. CDR3 nucleotides: TGTGCCAGTAATCAGTTCGTAAACACTGAAGCTTTCTTT.

V is TRBV13 and J is TRBJ2-2; 7 bases are shared with TRBD1. This CDR3 contains 15 residues. V shed 5 bases, J shed 6 bases, and the junction held 9 bases outside the gene matches. Per the germline V gene, CDR1 is PRHDT and CDR2 is FYEKMQ (reference sequence). The DNA of the CDR3 is TGTGCCAGCAGCCACACAGGGGATCTCGCCGGGGAGCTGTTTTTT. Its protein product is CASSHTGDLAGELFF.

The chain carries TRBV28 and TRBJ2-7; 11 bases map to TRBD2. Trimming at V came to 4 bases and at J to 0 bases, leaving 5 bases not matched to a gene. This CDR3 spans 16 amino acids. Germline-derived CDR1 and CDR2 are MDHEN and SYDVKM. CDR3: CASSSIAGGHSYEQYF. The CDR3 DNA reads TGTGCCAGCAGTTCAATAGCGGGAGGGCACTCCTACGAGCAGTACTTC.

In this sample, this clone turned up once. This chain connects TRBV19 to TRBJ2-1; the D gene is possibly TRBD2 (6 bases). The CDR3 is 16 amino acids. From germline, CDR1 is LNHDA and CDR2 SQIVND (reference sequence). Trimming removed 3 bases at V and 4 bases at J, with 16 bases between. The CDR3 DNA follows: TGTGCCAGTAGTATCTACGGTAGCGGTCGATACAATGAGCAGTTCTTC. This sequence encodes CASSIYGSGRYNEQFF.

The chain employs TRBV27 and TRBJ2-7, with 11 bases aligning to TRBD1. The V segment lost 5 bases and the J segment 4 bases; nucleotides outside the gene matches: 4. This CDR3 contains 14 residues. The V gene's germline CDR1 is MNHEY and CDR2 SMNVEV (reference sequence). The CDR3, as DNA: TGTGCCAGCAGTAACCGGGACAGGGGGTACGAGCAGTACTTC. Translated: CASSNRDRGYEQYF.

This sequence joins TRBV6-1 and TRBJ2-2; maybe TRBD1 (6 bases). V dropped 1 base and J dropped 7 bases, with 10 bases sitting between them. CDR1 MNHNS and CDR2 SASEGT come from the germline V gene. This CDR3 spans 14 amino acids. Here the CDR3 reads CASSEVRGIGELFF. The DNA for the CDR3 is TGTGCCAGCAGTGAAGTCAGGGGTATCGGGGAGCTGTTTTTT.

Of note for this clone: In the same sample, other DNA sequences code for this CDR3. V gene TRBV7-9 combines with J gene TRBJ2-1; D gene uncertain. Germline CDR1 reads SEHNR; CDR2 reads FQNEAQ (reference sequence). The CDR3 covers 12 residues. The ends were cut back, 6 bases at V and 6 bases at J, with 9 bases in the middle. CDR3 in amino acids: CASSLGLNEQFF. CDR3 bases: TGTGCCAGCAGTTTGGGTCTCAATGAGCAGTTCTTC.

The chain links TRBV9 to TRBJ2-4; possibly TRBD1 for D (6 bases). The CDR3 totals 14 residues. The V gene lost 3 bases and the J gene lost 4 bases, with 11 bases spanning the gap. CDR1 and CDR2 from the germline V gene are SGDLS and YYNGEE. In DNA form, the CDR3 reads TGTGCCAGCAGCGACGCGGACAGAAAAAACATTCAGTACTTC. Protein sequence: CASSDADRKNIQYF.